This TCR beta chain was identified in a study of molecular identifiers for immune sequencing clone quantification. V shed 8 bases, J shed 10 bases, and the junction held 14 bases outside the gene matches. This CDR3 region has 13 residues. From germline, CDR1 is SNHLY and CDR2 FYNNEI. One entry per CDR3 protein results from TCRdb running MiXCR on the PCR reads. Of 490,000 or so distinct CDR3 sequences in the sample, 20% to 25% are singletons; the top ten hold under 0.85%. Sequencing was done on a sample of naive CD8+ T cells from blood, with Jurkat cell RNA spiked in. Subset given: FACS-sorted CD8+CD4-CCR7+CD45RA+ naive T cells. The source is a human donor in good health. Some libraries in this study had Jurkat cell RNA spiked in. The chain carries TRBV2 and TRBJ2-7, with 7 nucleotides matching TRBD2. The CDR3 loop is CASFGPPRGEQYF. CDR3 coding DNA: TGTGCCAGCTTTGGACCTCCCCGGGGGGAACAGTACTTC.